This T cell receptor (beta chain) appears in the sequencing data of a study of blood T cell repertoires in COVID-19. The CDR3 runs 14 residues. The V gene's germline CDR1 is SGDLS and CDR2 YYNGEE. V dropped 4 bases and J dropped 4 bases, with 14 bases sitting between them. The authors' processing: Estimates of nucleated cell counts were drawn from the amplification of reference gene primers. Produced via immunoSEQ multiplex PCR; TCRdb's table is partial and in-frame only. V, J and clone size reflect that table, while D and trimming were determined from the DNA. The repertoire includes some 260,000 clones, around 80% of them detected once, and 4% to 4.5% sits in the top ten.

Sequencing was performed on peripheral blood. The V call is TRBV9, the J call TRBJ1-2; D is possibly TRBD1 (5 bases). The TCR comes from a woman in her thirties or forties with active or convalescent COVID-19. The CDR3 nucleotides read TGTGCCAGCAGCTCTAGCGGGGGAGTCTATGGCTACACCTTC. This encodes CASSSSGGVYGYTF.